One sample yielded the 24 T cell receptor beta chains listed below, sequenced in a study of blood T cell repertoires in COVID-19. Produced via immunoSEQ multiplex PCR; TCRdb's table is partial and in-frame only. The sample lists 130,000 to 150,000 clones, approximately 80% occurring once. The sample was peripheral blood. The receptors shown here come from a man aged 70-80 years who had recovered from COVID-19.

This CDR3 is CSVDDGPSYNEQFF. CDR3 in DNA: TGCAGCGTTGATGATGGGCCTTCCTACAATGAGCAGTTCTTC. The genes are TRBV29-1 and TRBJ2-1; D is ambiguous. V was clipped by 3 bases and J by 1 base, with 10 bases between them. Germline lookup yields CDR1 SQVTM and CDR2 ANQGSEA. This CDR3 has 14 amino acids.

The chain is built from TRBV18 and TRBJ2-7; D is possibly TRBD2 (5 bases). V lost 8 bases, J lost 5 bases, and 16 bases lay in between. The CDR3 is 13 residues long. Germline CDR1 KGHSH, CDR2 LQKENI. The DNA of the CDR3 is TGTGCCAGCGCCGAACCTCCCGGGAACGAGCAGTACTTC. Encoded protein: CASAEPPGNEQYF.

This chain links TRBV6-6 with TRBJ2-1, with 12 bases that match TRBD2. CDR1 MNHNY and CDR2 SVGAGI come from the germline V gene (reference sequence). Trimming cost V 5 bases and J 0 bases; bases outside gene matches: 11. This CDR3 is built from 19 residues. The DNA for the CDR3 is TGTGCCAGCAGTCAAAGGGGACTAGCGGGCCGAAGCTCCTACAATGAGCAGTTCTTC. This translates into CASSQRGLAGRSSYNEQFF.

The chain couples TRBV7-9 to TRBJ2-7, with D maybe TRBD2 (5 bases). This CDR3 has 13 residues. V was clipped by 4 bases and J by 2 bases, with 9 bases between them. Germline CDR1 and CDR2: SEHNR and FQNEAQ (reference sequence). CDR3 sequence: CASSSSFPYEQYF. The DNA for the CDR3 is TGTGCCAGCAGCTCTAGCTTCCCCTACGAGCAGTACTTC.

This clone was seen only a few times. The V gene is TRBV6-2 or TRBV6-3, the J gene TRBJ2-5; TRBD1 is a possible D gene (6 bases). Germline V lookup: CDR1 MNHEY, CDR2 SVGEGT. The CDR3 contains 12 residues. Trimming removed 6 bases from V and 5 bases from J, with 10 bases in between. The chain's CDR3 is CASSSGDETQYF. CDR3 sequence (DNA): TGTGCCAGCAGCTCAGGGGACGAGACCCAGTACTTC.

The rearrangement uses TRBV10-3 and TRBJ2-7; D call uncertain. This CDR3 is 12 amino acids long. V gave up 6 bases and J gave up 1 base, with 7 bases separating them. Germline CDR1 is ENHRY and CDR2 is SYGVKD. The CDR3 DNA sequence: TGTGCCATCAGCCCCATGTCCTACGAGCAGTACTTC. This translates into CAISPMSYEQYF.

This rearrangement joins TRBV5-6 to TRBJ2-7; 8 bases are shared with TRBD2. J lost 7 bases, V lost 2 bases, and 17 bases had no gene match. The CDR3 is 17 amino acids. Germline CDR1 SGHDT, CDR2 YYEEEE. The CDR3 nucleotides are TGTGCCAGCAGCTTTTGGGGAACAGCTAGCGGGTTATGGGAGCAGTACTTC. Protein product: CASSFWGTASGLWEQYF.

In its sample, this clone was seen a few times. V gene TRBV11-2 combines with J gene TRBJ1-4; TRBD1 matches 8 bases. The junction had 13 bases not matched to a gene; V was cut back by 6 bases and J by 1 base. Germline CDR1 and CDR2: SGHAT and FQNNGV. The CDR3 is 18 residues long. Written as DNA, the CDR3 is TGTGCCAGCAGTTGGGAACAGGGGGTTGAGGTAACTAATGAAAAACTGTTTTTT. Translation gives CASSWEQGVEVTNEKLFF.

The V gene is TRBV6-5, the J gene TRBJ2-1; D possibly corresponds to TRBD1 (6 bases). The CDR3 sequence is 13 residues long. The germline gives CDR1 MNHEY, CDR2 SVGAGI. V lost 6 bases to trimming and J lost 7 bases, with 13 bases between them. The CDR3 protein is CASRTQGTNEQFF. As DNA, the CDR3 is TGTGCCAGCAGAACCCAGGGGACGAATGAGCAGTTCTTC.

The rearrangement uses TRBV7-8 and TRBJ2-2; no clear D gene. Per the germline V gene, CDR1 is SGHVS and CDR2 is FQNEAQ. V lost 2 bases and J lost 4, with 20 bases in between. There are 18 residues in the CDR3. Here the CDR3 DNA reads TGTGCCAGCAGCTTAATCCGCCGAGGCCCGGCTGGCACCGGGGAGCTGTTTTTT. Translated, it gives CASSLIRRGPAGTGELFF.

This clone has a single count. The rearrangement joins TRBV15 to TRBJ2-3; the D gene is possibly TRBD2 (6 bases). This CDR3 contains 16 residues. Germline CDR1 LNHNV, CDR2 YYDKDF (reference sequence). The V end was cut by 5 bases, the J end by 4 bases, with 19 bases between. CDR3 protein: CATSRWSKGTSDTQYF. CDR3 sequence (DNA): TGTGCCACCAGCCGATGGAGTAAGGGGACTTCAGATACGCAGTATTTT.

This clone was seen more than once but under ten times. This rearrangement joins TRBV24-1 to TRBJ1-1; D perhaps matches TRBD1 (5 bases). Deletions cut 6 bases from V and 10 bases from J, with 14 bases between. From germline, CDR1 is KGHDR and CDR2 SFDVKD. The CDR3 is made up of 12 amino acids. Here the CDR3 reads CATSPRGDGAFF. The CDR3 nucleotides read TGTGCCACCAGTCCCCGGGGGGATGGAGCTTTCTTT.

The rearrangement uses TRBV19 and TRBJ2-6, with a weak D call TRBD1 (5 bases). The CDR3 covers 15 residues. The V end was cut by 8 bases, the J end by 3 bases, with 14 bases between. The germline CDR1 and CDR2 sequences are LNHDA and SQIVND (reference sequence). The CDR3 here is CASRRQPFGANVLTF. As DNA, the CDR3 is TGTGCCAGTCGCCGACAGCCTTTTGGGGCCAACGTCCTGACTTTC.

This clone appeared a single time. This chain joins TRBV27 and TRBJ2-7; 8 bases match TRBD1. The length of the CDR3 is 16 residues. The V gene end was trimmed by 3 bases and the J gene end by 0 bases; junction bases not matched to a gene: 7. Germline lookup yields CDR1 MNHEY and CDR2 SMNVEV (reference sequence). CDR3 residues: CASSFSRTGSSYEQYF. CDR3 coding DNA: TGTGCCAGCAGTTTTTCCCGGACAGGGAGCTCCTACGAGCAGTACTTC.

The chain carries TRBV19 and TRBJ2-7; possible D gene TRBD1, 6 bases. The V end lost 6 bases, the J end lost 4 bases, and 16 bases lay between the germline ends. Germline-derived CDR1 and CDR2 are LNHDA and SQIVND (reference sequence). This CDR3 has 14 residues. The CDR3 DNA follows: TGTGCCAGTAGCCAGGATGGACAGACTTACGAGCAGTACTTC. It encodes CASSQDGQTYEQYF.

This CDR3 is CASSPYLNNEQFF. CDR3 in DNA: TGTGCCAGCAGCCCATACTTAAACAATGAGCAGTTCTTC. The gene calls are TRBV7-2 and TRBJ2-1, with D unclear. Deletions cut 5 bases from V and 5 bases from J, with 10 bases between. Germline CDR1 reads SGHTA; CDR2 reads FQGNSA. This CDR3 contains 13 residues.

Here the CDR3 reads CVQGDTEAFF. CDR3 sequence (DNA): TGTGTCCAGGGGGACACTGAAGCTTTCTTT. The chain uses TRBV30 and TRBJ1-1; 7 bases are a match to TRBD1. The CDR3 contains 10 residues. The V gene's germline CDR1 is GTSNPN and CDR2 SVGIG (reference sequence).

This chain connects TRBV4-1 to TRBJ2-7, with unresolved D. Trimming took off 0 bases at V and 1 base at J, with 7 bases between the two ends. From germline, CDR1 is MGHRA and CDR2 YSYEKL. The CDR3 covers 14 residues. The CDR3 spells CASSQERSSYEQYF. The CDR3 DNA sequence: TGCGCCAGCAGCCAAGAGAGAAGTTCCTACGAGCAGTACTTC.

The CDR3 is CASSRWTSTDTQYF. The CDR3 DNA is TGTGCCAGCAGCCGTTGGACTAGCACAGATACGCAGTATTTT. V usage is TRBV16 and J usage is TRBJ2-3, with D perhaps matching TRBD2 (5 bases). Trimming took off 4 bases at V and 0 bases at J, with 8 bases between the two ends. The CDR3 is made up of 14 amino acids. Germline CDR1 KGHSY, CDR2 FQNENV.

This chain links TRBV7-9 with TRBJ1-1, with TRBD1 as a possible D gene (5 bases). The germline gives CDR1 SEHNR, CDR2 FQNEAQ (reference sequence). This CDR3 comprises 13 residues. V was cut by 3 bases and J by 6 bases, with 11 bases left in between. The CDR3 protein is CASSFEGVAEAFF. CDR3 DNA sequence: TGTGCCAGCAGCTTTGAAGGGGTCGCTGAAGCTTTCTTT.

The chain is built from TRBV30 and TRBJ2-7; 7 nucleotides match TRBD1. Germline V gene data show CDR1 as GTSNPN and CDR2 as SVGIG (reference sequence). J was trimmed by 7 bases and V by 2 bases; bases with no gene match: 8. The CDR3 has 13 amino acids. DNA for the CDR3: TGTGCCTGGAGTAGACAGGGTCCGGGAGAGCAGTACTTC. It translates to CAWSRQGPGEQYF.

This sequence joins TRBV7-9 and TRBJ2-1, with 12 bases that match TRBD1. The CDR3 has 16 residues. Germline V CDR1 and CDR2: SEHNR, FQNEAQ (reference sequence). V lost 11 bases and J lost 5; bases outside the gene matches: 13. CDR3 region: CAGGTGGVFLDNEQFF. The CDR3 coding sequence is TGTGCCGGGGGGACAGGGGGCGTTTTTCTCGACAATGAGCAGTTCTTC. The full variable domain, completed using reference TRBV7-9 and TRBJ2-1, is DTGVSQNPRHKITKRGQNVTFRCDPISEHNRLYWYRQTLGQGPEFLTYFQNEAQLEKSRLLSDRFSAERPKGSFSTLEIQRTEQGDSAMYLCAGGTGGVFLDNEQFFGPGTRLTVL.

The V gene is TRBV27, the J gene TRBJ1-1; tentative D call: TRBD1 (5 bases). This CDR3 is built from 13 residues. Germline CDR1 reads MNHEY; CDR2 reads SMNVEV (reference sequence). Trimming stripped 5 bases from V and 5 bases from J, with 12 bases between. CDR3 sequence (DNA): TGTGCCAGCAGTATAGACCGGGGGACTGAAGCTTTCTTT. It codes for CASSIDRGTEAFF.

The chain employs TRBV7-9 and TRBJ2-1; D gene ambiguous. The CDR3 runs 12 residues. CDR1 and CDR2 (germline): SEHNR, FQNEAQ (reference sequence). V dropped 5 bases and J dropped 1 base, with 3 bases sitting between them. CDR3 nucleotide sequence: TGTGCCAGCAGCCGGTCCTACAATGAGCAGTTCTTC. It codes for CASSRSYNEQFF.